The clone carrying this T cell receptor (beta chain) appeared many times. Its antigen is currently unknown. There are 12 residues in the CDR3. Trimming pared 3 bases from V and 7 bases from J, leaving 6 bases between. The data originate from a study of response to subunit inactivated influenza vaccine. General study findings and limits: A suggestion made by the authors is that each seasonal influenza vaccination recruits few new T cells.

TCRdb fed the RT-PCR reads into MiXCR, producing one record per CDR3 protein. The table shows over 400,000 distinct CDR3 sequences, with 10% to 15% occurring only once. The receptor's source is a man aged 45-60 years who received an inactivated influenza vaccine. J is TRBJ1-4 and V is TRBV12-3 or TRBV12-4; D call uncertain. The material sequenced was PBMCs from blood, taken roughly 48 days after vaccination. CDR3 loop: CASSFPGEKLFF. The DNA of the CDR3 is TGTGCCAGCAGTTTTCCTGGTGAAAAACTGTTTTTT.